The 22 T cell receptor beta chains below were found in one sample sequenced in a study of cytomegalovirus exposure and HLA in healthy donors. The method was immunoSEQ multiplex PCR; TCRdb's version includes in-frame clones alone and lacks a portion of them. The sample consists of 300,000 to 450,000 clones, roughly 89% of them appearing once. The sample consisted of PBMCs. These receptors came from a woman younger than 35 in good health and CMV-seronegative.

The chain has TRBV29-1 and TRBJ1-2; 10 positions match TRBD1. Germline assignment: CDR1 SQVTM and CDR2 ANQGSEA. CDR3 length equals 16 residues. V dropped 2 bases and J dropped 8; count of bases not matched to a gene: 14. The CDR3 nucleotides read TGCAGCGTTGAATTTCGGCGACAGGGGGCGCCGGGAGGCTACACCTTC. This gives the protein CSVEFRRQGAPGGYTF.

The J gene is TRBJ2-1, the V gene TRBV9; 11 bases are a match to TRBD2. CDR3 length: 19 amino acids. Trimming cost V 3 bases and J 0 bases; bases outside gene matches: 11. Germline values: CDR1 SGDLS, CDR2 YYNGEE. CDR3 loop: CASSAPGTSGTSSYNEQFF. The CDR3, as DNA: TGTGCCAGCAGCGCCCCCGGGACTAGCGGAACGAGCTCCTACAATGAGCAGTTCTTC.

The rearrangement joins TRBV7-9 to TRBJ2-1, with a weak D call TRBD2 (6 bases). The germline V gene encodes CDR1 SEHNR and CDR2 FQNEAQ (reference sequence). The CDR3 spans 13 residues. V lost 11 bases and J lost 0, with 11 bases in between. CDR3 loop: CALGTLSYNEQFF. As DNA, the CDR3 is TGTGCCCTGGGGACTCTCTCCTACAATGAGCAGTTCTTC.

The chain links TRBV14 to TRBJ1-5, with a tentative D call TRBD1 (6 bases). CDR3 length equals 12 residues. The V gene's germline CDR1 is SGHDN and CDR2 FVKESK. With 1 base removed from V and 11 bases from J, the gap between germline ends came to 9 bases. For the CDR3, the DNA is TGTGCCAGCAGCCAAGCACAGGGAGCCCAGCATTTT. It translates to CASSQAQGAQHF.

The gene calls are TRBV6-1 and TRBJ1-5, with TRBD1 as a possible D gene (6 bases). Germline V gives CDR1 MNHNS, CDR2 SASEGT. Trimming took off 0 bases at V and 6 bases at J, with 9 bases between the two ends. This CDR3 is 14 amino acids long. CDR3 coding DNA: TGTGCCAGCAGTGAAGCCGCAGGGGCTCAGCCCCAGCATTTT. The encoded protein is CASSEAAGAQPQHF.

The rearrangement joins TRBV6-5 to TRBJ1-1; 9 nucleotides agree with TRBD1. The CDR3 sequence is 14 residues long. The germline V gene has CDR1 MNHEY and CDR2 SVGAGI. V lost 2 bases to trimming and J lost 6 bases; unmatched junction nucleotides: 4. Written as DNA, the CDR3 is TGTGCCAGCAGTTACGACAGGGGGGAACCTGAAGCTTTCTTT. Translating gives CASSYDRGEPEAFF.

The chain couples TRBV5-1 to TRBJ2-3; no firm D call. The V gene lost 3 bases and the J gene lost 0 bases, with 2 bases spanning the gap. Per germline, CDR1 SGHRS and CDR2 YFSETQ. This CDR3 has 12 residues. The CDR3 DNA is TGCGCCAGCAGCTCTAGCACAGATACGCAGTATTTT. This codes for CASSSSTDTQYF.

This clone was recorded a few times. CDR3 loop: CASSQRGPRYGYTF. CDR3 DNA sequence: TGCGCCAGCAGCCAGCGGGGTCCCCGCTATGGCTACACCTTC. This rearrangement joins TRBV4-1 to TRBJ1-2; D is uncertain. The CDR3 consists of 14 residues. CDR1 is MGHRA and CDR2 is YSYEKL in the germline V gene. Trimming left V 3 bases short and J 4 bases short, with 12 bases between.

This sequence joins TRBV6-1 and TRBJ2-1, with TRBD1 identical over 10 bases. Losses at the gene ends were 0 bases for V and 9 bases for J; bases not matched to a gene: 5. This CDR3 region has 15 residues. Germline lookup yields CDR1 MNHNS and CDR2 SASEGT. In DNA, the CDR3 is TGTGCCAGCAGTGAAGCGACGACAGGGGGCATTGAGCAGTTCTTC. This codes for CASSEATTGGIEQFF.

This rearrangement joins TRBV15 to TRBJ2-5; the D gene is possibly TRBD1 (5 bases). This CDR3 spans 13 amino acids. CDR1 is LNHNV, CDR2 YYDKDF, per germline (reference sequence). Trimming took off 1 base at V and 3 bases at J, with 6 bases between the two ends. The CDR3 coding sequence is TGTGCCACCAGCAGAGTCAGGGAAGAGACCCAGTACTTC. Translated, it gives CATSRVREETQYF.

This chain links TRBV28 with TRBJ2-3, with TRBD2 identical over 14 bases. Germline lookup yields CDR1 MDHEN and CDR2 SYDVKM. The CDR3 has 15 amino acids. V shed 4 bases and J 6 bases; nucleotides not matched to a gene: 3. For the CDR3, the DNA is TGTGCCAGCAGTTCGGGACTAGCGGGAGCTGATACGCAGTATTTT. Amino acid sequence: CASSSGLAGADTQYF.

J is TRBJ1-4 and V is TRBV11-2; 7 bases match TRBD1. V shed 7 bases and J 2 bases; nucleotides not matched to a gene: 13. The length of the CDR3 is 17 residues. CDR1 SGHAT and CDR2 FQNNGV come from the germline V gene. The CDR3 reads CASTLEGSTGTNEKLFF. CDR3 DNA sequence: TGTGCCAGCACTCTAGAGGGATCGACAGGGACTAATGAAAAACTGTTTTTT.

The chain combines TRBV9 with TRBJ1-6; D gene uncertain. CDR3 size: 15 residues. The V end lost 0 bases, the J end lost 7 bases, and 11 bases lay between the germline ends. Germline V gives CDR1 SGDLS, CDR2 YYNGEE. CDR3 sequence (DNA): TGTGCCAGCAGCGTAGGTGGCCGCTCGAATTCACCCCTCCACTTT. This codes for CASSVGGRSNSPLHF. The full variable domain, with the rest looked up from reference TRBV9 and TRBJ1-6, is DSGVTQTPKHLITATGQRVTLRCSPRSGDLSVYWYQQSLDQGLQFLIQYYNGEERAKGNILERFSAQQFPDLHSELNLSSLELGDSALYFCASSVGGRSNSPLHFGNGTRLTVT.

The V call is TRBV6-5, the J call TRBJ1-5, with D uncertain. This CDR3 has 12 amino acids. V was shortened by 2 bases and J by 5 bases, with 4 bases between the two germline ends. The germline V gene has CDR1 MNHEY and CDR2 SVGAGI. CDR3 protein: CASSYGDQPQHF. The CDR3 DNA reads as TGTGCCAGCAGTTACGGAGATCAGCCCCAGCATTTT.

The rearrangement links TRBV18 to TRBJ2-1; the D is unclear. This CDR3 contains 15 residues. The V gene lost 4 bases and the J gene lost 5 bases, with 15 bases spanning the gap. The germline V gene encodes CDR1 KGHSH and CDR2 LQKENI. Here the CDR3 DNA reads TGTGCCAGCTCACTAAGCAAAACGGTAGACAATGAGCAGTTCTTC. Amino acids: CASSLSKTVDNEQFF.

The chain has TRBV5-1 and TRBJ2-1; TRBD2 agrees at 8 bases. Germline CDR1 reads SGHRS; CDR2 reads YFSETQ. The ends lost 4 bases at V and 5 bases at J; junction bases unmatched: 8. CDR3 length: 15 amino acids. This CDR3 is CASSPRLALNNEQFF. In DNA form, the CDR3 reads TGCGCCAGCAGCCCAAGACTAGCGCTTAACAATGAGCAGTTCTTC.

The chain uses TRBV5-5 and TRBJ2-7, with D possibly TRBD2 on 5 matching bases. The germline gives CDR1 SGHKS, CDR2 YYEKEE (reference sequence). This CDR3 is 15 amino acids long. Deletions cut 0 bases from V and 3 bases from J, with 13 bases between. The CDR3 DNA follows: TGTGCCAGCAGCTTGGAGTCGGCAGAGGGCTACGAGCAGTACTTC. It codes for CASSLESAEGYEQYF.

The chain carries TRBV2 and TRBJ2-1; 12 bases agree with TRBD1. V lost 6 bases, J lost 6 bases, and 3 bases stayed unmatched. The CDR3 is made up of 14 amino acids. Germline V CDR1 and CDR2: SNHLY, FYNNEI. The CDR3 DNA is TGTGCCAGCAGCCGGGACAGGGGGCGCAATGAGCAGTTCTTC. Translated, it gives CASSRDRGRNEQFF.

CDR3 residues: CASSLALDRGEGYTF. CDR3 coding DNA: TGTGCCAGCAGCTTAGCCTTGGACAGGGGTGAAGGCTACACCTTC. V gene TRBV7-4 combines with J gene TRBJ1-2; TRBD1 matches 9 bases. The CDR3 has 15 residues. CDR1 is SGHVT and CDR2 is SQSDAQ in the germline V gene. Germline trimming cut 0 bases from V and 8 bases from J; bases unmatched to any gene: 7.

The V and J genes are TRBV7-9 and TRBJ1-1; 9 bases match TRBD1. Germline trimming cut 4 bases from V and 4 bases from J; bases unmatched to any gene: 7. This CDR3 has 15 amino acids. Per the germline V gene, CDR1 is SEHNR and CDR2 is FQNEAQ (reference sequence). In DNA, the CDR3 is TGTGCCAGCAGCTACCGACAGGGGGTAAGCACTGAAGCTTTCTTT. It encodes CASSYRQGVSTEAFF.

The chain combines TRBV4-1 with TRBJ2-7, with TRBD2 identical over 7 bases. Germline V CDR1 and CDR2: MGHRA, YSYEKL. The CDR3 contains 15 residues. V lost 1 base and J lost 3; bases outside the gene matches: 6. CDR3 amino acids: CASSQVAGTNYEQYF. CDR3 DNA: TGCGCCAGCAGCCAAGTCGCCGGGACTAACTACGAGCAGTACTTC.

The gene calls are TRBV7-9 and TRBJ2-7; maybe TRBD1 (6 bases). The CDR3 is made up of 13 amino acids. Trimming shortened V by 0 bases and J by 6 bases, and 9 bases separated the two germline ends. Germline-derived CDR1 and CDR2 are SEHNR and FQNEAQ (reference sequence). In DNA, the CDR3 is TGTGCCAGCAGCTTAGCCCTACAGGGCGAGCAGTACTTC. Translated, it gives CASSLALQGEQYF.